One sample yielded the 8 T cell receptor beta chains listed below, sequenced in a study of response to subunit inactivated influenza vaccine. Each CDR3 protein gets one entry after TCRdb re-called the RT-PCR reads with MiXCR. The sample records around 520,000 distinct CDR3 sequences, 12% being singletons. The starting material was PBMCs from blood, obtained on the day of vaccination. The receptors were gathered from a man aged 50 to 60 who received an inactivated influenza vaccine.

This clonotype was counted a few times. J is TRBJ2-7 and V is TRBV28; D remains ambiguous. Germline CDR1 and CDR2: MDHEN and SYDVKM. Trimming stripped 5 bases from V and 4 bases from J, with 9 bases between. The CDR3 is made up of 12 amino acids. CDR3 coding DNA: TGTGCCAGCAGTCCCCACCGGTACGAGCAGTACTTC. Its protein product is CASSPHRYEQYF. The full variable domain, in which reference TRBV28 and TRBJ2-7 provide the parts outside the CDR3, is DVKVTQSSRYLVKRTGEKVFLECVQDMDHENMFWYRQDPGLGLRLIYFSYDVKMKEKGDIPEGYSVSREKKERFSLILESASTNQTSMYLCASSPHRYEQYFGPGTRLTVT.

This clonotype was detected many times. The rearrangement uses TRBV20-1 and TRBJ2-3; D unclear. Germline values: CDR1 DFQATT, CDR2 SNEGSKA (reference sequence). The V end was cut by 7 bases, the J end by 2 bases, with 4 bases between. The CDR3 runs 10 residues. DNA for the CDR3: TGCAGTGGGTTCACAGATACGCAGTATTTT. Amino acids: CSGFTDTQYF.

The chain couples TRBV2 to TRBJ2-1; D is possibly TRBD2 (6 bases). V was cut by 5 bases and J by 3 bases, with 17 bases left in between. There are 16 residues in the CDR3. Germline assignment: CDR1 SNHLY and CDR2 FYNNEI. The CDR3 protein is CASSSLATGIYNEQFF. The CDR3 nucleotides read TGTGCCAGCAGTTCCCTAGCGACGGGTATCTACAATGAGCAGTTCTTC.

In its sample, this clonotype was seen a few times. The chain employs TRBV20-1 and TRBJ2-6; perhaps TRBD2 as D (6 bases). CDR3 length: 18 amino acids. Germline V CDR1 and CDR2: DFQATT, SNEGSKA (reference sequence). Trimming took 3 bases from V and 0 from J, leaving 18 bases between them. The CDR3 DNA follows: TGCAGTGCTAGGGGCCGTCCCCGGGAGCCCTCTGGGGCCAACGTCCTGACTTTC. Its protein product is CSARGRPREPSGANVLTF.

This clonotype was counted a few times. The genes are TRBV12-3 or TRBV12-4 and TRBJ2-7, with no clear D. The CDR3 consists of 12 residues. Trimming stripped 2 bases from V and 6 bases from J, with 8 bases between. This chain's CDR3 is CASSLYGFEQYF. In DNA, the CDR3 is TGTGCCAGCAGTTTATACGGGTTCGAGCAGTACTTC.

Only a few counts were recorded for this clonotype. The CDR3: CSVEEGAWTEAFF. CDR3 nucleotide sequence: TGCAGCGTTGAAGAGGGGGCCTGGACTGAAGCTTTCTTT. The V gene is TRBV29-1, the J gene TRBJ1-1, with D possibly being TRBD1 (6 bases). With 0 bases removed from V and 5 bases from J, the gap between germline ends came to 10 bases. From germline, CDR1 is SQVTM and CDR2 ANQGSEA. The CDR3 covers 13 residues.

The CDR3 protein is CASSYLSQPQHF. Written as DNA, the CDR3 is TGTGCCAGCAGTTACTTGAGTCAGCCCCAGCATTTT. This rearrangement joins TRBV6-2 or TRBV6-3 to TRBJ1-5; D unresolved. The length of the CDR3 is 12 residues. Deletions cut 1 base from V and 6 bases from J, with 4 bases between. The V gene's germline CDR1 is MNHEY and CDR2 SVGEGT.

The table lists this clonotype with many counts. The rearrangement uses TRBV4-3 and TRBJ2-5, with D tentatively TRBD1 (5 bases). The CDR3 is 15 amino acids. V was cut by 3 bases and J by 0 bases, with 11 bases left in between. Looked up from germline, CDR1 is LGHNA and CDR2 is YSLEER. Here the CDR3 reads CASSQVQENQETQYF. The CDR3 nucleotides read TGCGCCAGCAGCCAGGTACAGGAGAACCAAGAGACCCAGTACTTC.